The clone carrying this TCR beta chain was seen many times. Its antigen is unidentified. The V end lost 2 bases, the J end lost 3 bases, and 11 bases lay between the germline ends. The CDR3 consists of 14 residues. Germline V gene data show CDR1 as MNHEY and CDR2 as SMNVEV (reference sequence). The sample originates from a study of CD8 T cells in ankylosing spondylitis. Molecular-barcoded quantitative 5'-RACE produced these TCR beta libraries. TCRdb re-analysed the 5' RACE reads in MiXCR, keeping a single row per CDR3 protein. The data contain around 180,000 distinct CDR3 sequences, roughly 18% of them singletons. Findings and caveats of the study: According to the report, clones linked to the disease were significantly enriched in matched synovial fluid samples taken from ankylosing spondylitis patients.

This receptor was obtained from a male donor aged 5-30 years with ankylosing spondylitis or in good health (not recorded which). The sample comprised blood, either unsorted or a sorted T cell fraction (not recorded which). The chain joins TRBV27 to TRBJ2-7; D is perhaps TRBD1 or TRBD2 (5 bases each). CDR3 sequence reads: CASSLGGEGYEQYF. For the CDR3, the DNA is TGTGCCAGCAGTTTAGGGGGTGAGGGCTACGAGCAGTACTTC.